This TCR beta chain was documented in a study of CD8 T cells in ankylosing spondylitis. One entry per CDR3 protein, called by TCRdb with MiXCR from the 5' RACE reads. Here the sample spans roughly 260,000 distinct CDR3 sequences, about 19% being singletons. Trimming took 4 bases from V and 0 from J; bases not matched to a gene: 5. There are 16 residues in the CDR3. Per germline, CDR1 MGHRA and CDR2 YSYEKL. This receptor was identified in a male donor with ankylosing spondylitis or in good health (not recorded which). The gene calls are TRBV4-1 and TRBJ2-2; 7 bases line up with TRBD1. Sequences were obtained from blood, either unsorted or a sorted T cell fraction (not recorded which). CDR3 in amino acids: CASSPYGTANTGELFF. The CDR3 region has the DNA TGCGCCAGCAGCCCGTATGGGACAGCGAACACCGGGGAGCTGTTTTTT.